This entry features one T cell receptor beta chain sequence. Its specificity is unknown. Germline lookup yields CDR1 SGHTA and CDR2 FQGNSA. V lost 1 base and J lost 3; bases outside the gene matches: 10. The CDR3 has 18 amino acids. These data come from a study of radiotherapy plus CTLA-4 blockade in lung cancer. Regarding the study as a whole: Tumor-derived TCR clones expanded in blood after radiotherapy plus ipilimumab. Early blood T cell clone dynamics, with interferon-beta, were reported to best predict response.

Assay: immunoSEQ multiplex PCR; the TCRdb copy retains only in-frame clones and omits some. The data show 70,000 to 95,000 clones, about four fifths seen once. Here the sequenced sample was peripheral blood, taken from a patient treated with radiotherapy plus ipilimumab. The sequence came from a human donor with non-small cell lung cancer that progressed on radiotherapy plus ipilimumab. The chain has TRBV7-2 and TRBJ2-1; 9 bases agree with TRBD2. The CDR3 DNA sequence: TGTGCCAGCAGCTTAGTACAGGACCTAGCGGGGCGCTACAATGAGCAGTTCTTC. Protein product: CASSLVQDLAGRYNEQFF. The variable domain in full, with the rest retrieved from reference TRBV7-2 and TRBJ2-1, is GAGVSQSPSNKVTEKGKDVELRCDPISGHTALYWYRQSLGQGLEFLIYFQGNSAPDKSGLPSDRFSAERTGGSVSTLTIQRTQQEDSAVYLCASSLVQDLAGRYNEQFFGPGTRLTVL.